This T cell receptor (beta chain) was recovered during a study of blood T cells in healthy people across ages. Findings and caveats of the study: No conclusive comparison of naive versus antigen-experienced cells was possible with unsorted PBMCs. Older age coincided with a roughly linear decline in TCR beta diversity per million T cells.

This clonotype was seen a handful of times. Its specificity is not known. V lost 3 bases to trimming and J lost 4 bases, with 9 bases between them. This CDR3 is built from 13 residues. Germline V CDR1 and CDR2: SNHLY, FYNNEI. Primed by a sample-barcoded 5' primer and a J-beta primer mix, a second PCR proceeded for about 6 to 11 cycles. Using its own MiXCR run on the 5' RACE reads, TCRdb lists one record per CDR3 protein. The sample lists around 970,000 distinct CDR3 sequences, approximately 50% seen once, with around a fifth in the top ten. Isolated per sample were at least 7 million PBMCs. The receptor comes from a woman aged 55-75 years in good health. This rearrangement joins TRBV2 to TRBJ1-2; no definite D call. The specimen was blood. Here the CDR3 reads CASSEMSVYGYTF. The CDR3, as DNA: TGTGCCAGCAGTGAGATGTCAGTCTATGGCTACACCTTC.